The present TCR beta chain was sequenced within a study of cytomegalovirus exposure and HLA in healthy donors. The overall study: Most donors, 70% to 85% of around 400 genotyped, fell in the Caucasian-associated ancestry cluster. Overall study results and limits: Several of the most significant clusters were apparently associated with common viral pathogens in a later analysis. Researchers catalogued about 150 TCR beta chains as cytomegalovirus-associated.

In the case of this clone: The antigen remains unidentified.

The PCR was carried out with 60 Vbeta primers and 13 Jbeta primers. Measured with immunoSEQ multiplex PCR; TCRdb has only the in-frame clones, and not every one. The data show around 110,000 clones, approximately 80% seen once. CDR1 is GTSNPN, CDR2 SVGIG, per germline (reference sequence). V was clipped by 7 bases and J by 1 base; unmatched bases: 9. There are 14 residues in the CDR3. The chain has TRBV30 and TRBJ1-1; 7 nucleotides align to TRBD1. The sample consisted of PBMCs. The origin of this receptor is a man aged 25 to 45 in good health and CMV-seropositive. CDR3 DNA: TGTGCCTCATTATCCTGGACAGGGAACACTGAAGCTTTCTTT. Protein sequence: CASLSWTGNTEAFF.